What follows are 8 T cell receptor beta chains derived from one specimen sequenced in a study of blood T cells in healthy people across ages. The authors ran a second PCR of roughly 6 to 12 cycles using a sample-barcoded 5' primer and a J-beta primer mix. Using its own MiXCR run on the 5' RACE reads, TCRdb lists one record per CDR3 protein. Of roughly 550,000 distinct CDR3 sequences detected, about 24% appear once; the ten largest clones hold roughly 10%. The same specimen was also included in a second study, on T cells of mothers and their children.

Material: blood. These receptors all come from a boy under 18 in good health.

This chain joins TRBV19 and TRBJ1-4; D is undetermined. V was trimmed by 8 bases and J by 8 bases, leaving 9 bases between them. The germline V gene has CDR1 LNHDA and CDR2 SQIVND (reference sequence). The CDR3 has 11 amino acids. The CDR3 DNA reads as TGTGCCAGTTACGGGGAGGAAAAACTGTTTTTT. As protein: CASYGEEKLFF.

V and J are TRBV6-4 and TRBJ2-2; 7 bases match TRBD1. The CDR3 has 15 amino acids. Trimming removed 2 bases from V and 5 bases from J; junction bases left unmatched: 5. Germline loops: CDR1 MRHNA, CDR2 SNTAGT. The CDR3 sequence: CASSDRQGETGELFF. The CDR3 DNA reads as TGTGCCAGCAGTGACAGACAGGGCGAGACCGGGGAGCTGTTTTTT.

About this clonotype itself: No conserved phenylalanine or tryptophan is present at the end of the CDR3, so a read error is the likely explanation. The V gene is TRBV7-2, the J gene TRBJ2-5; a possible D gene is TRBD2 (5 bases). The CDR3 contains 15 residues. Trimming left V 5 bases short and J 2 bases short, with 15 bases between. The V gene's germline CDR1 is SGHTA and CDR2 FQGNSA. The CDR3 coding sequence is TGTGCCAGCAGCCAAAAGCGGAGCCGGCAAGAGACCCAGTACTCC. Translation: CASSQKRSRQETQYS.

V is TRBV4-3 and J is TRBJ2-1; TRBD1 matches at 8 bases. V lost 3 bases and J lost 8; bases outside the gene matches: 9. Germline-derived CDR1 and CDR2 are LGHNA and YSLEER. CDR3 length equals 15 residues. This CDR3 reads CASSQSDRVWDEQFF. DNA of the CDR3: TGCGCCAGCAGCCAGTCGGACAGGGTCTGGGATGAGCAGTTCTTC.

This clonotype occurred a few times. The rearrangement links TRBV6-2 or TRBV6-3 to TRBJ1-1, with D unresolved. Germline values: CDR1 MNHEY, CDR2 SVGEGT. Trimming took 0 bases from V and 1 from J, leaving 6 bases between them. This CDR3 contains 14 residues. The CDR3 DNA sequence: TGTGCCAGCAGTTACTCGAGAGGGAACACTGAAGCTTTCTTT. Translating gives CASSYSRGNTEAFF.

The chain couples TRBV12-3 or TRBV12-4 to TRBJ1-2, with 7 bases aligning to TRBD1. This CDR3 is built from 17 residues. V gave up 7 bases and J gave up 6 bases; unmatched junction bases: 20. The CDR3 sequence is CASNPARTQGVANGYTF. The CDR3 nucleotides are TGTGCCAGCAACCCCGCCCGAACGCAGGGGGTGGCGAATGGCTACACCTTC.

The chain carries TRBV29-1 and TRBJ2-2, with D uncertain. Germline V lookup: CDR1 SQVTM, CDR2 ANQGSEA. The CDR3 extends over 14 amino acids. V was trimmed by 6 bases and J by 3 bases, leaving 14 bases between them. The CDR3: CSVRAHSDTGELFF. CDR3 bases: TGCAGCGTCCGTGCCCATTCAGACACCGGGGAGCTGTTTTTT.

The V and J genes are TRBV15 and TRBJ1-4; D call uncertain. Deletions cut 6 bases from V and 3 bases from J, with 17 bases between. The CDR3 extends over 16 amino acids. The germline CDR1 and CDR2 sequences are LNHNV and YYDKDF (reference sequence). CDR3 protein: CATRRAATRANEKLFF. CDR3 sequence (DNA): TGTGCCACCAGACGGGCCGCGACGAGAGCTAATGAAAAACTGTTTTTT. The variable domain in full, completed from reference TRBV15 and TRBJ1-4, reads DAMVIQNPRYQVTQFGKPVTLSCSQTLNHNVMYWYQQKSSQAPKLLFHYYDKDFNNEADTPDNFQSRRPNTSFCFLDIRSPGLGDTAMYLCATRRAATRANEKLFFGSGTQLSVL.